The following is a T cell receptor (beta chain) sequence with its context. No antigen is known for it. This sample is part of a study of PD-1 blockade in classical Hodgkin lymphoma. Study as a whole: Nivolumab dosing for patients was 3 mg/kg, administered intravenously every 2 weeks.

The CDR3 has 12 amino acids. The germline V gene has CDR1 SGHNT and CDR2 YENEEA. Trimming stripped 5 bases from V and 2 bases from J, with 3 bases between. Study conclusions and caveats: Patients excluded were those beginning nivolumab under 1 year after ASCT. Repertoire differences lack defined causes, possibly disease activity or prior therapy.

The time point: cycle 4 day 1 (C4D1), after five to seven weeks of nivolumab. Autologous stem cell transplantation was followed by relapse in every patient, and brentuximab vedotin exposure varied. Researchers report purifying CD4+ T cells from thawed PBMCs by magnetic negative selection. Sequencing used immunoSEQ multiplex PCR; TCRdb keeps in-frame clones, though not all of them. The table lists over 10,000 clones, roughly four fifths of them singletons. The input for sequencing was CD4+ T cells from blood, taken before the fourth cycle of nivolumab. This clonotype was sampled from a human donor with classical Hodgkin lymphoma. This sequence joins TRBV11-3 and TRBJ2-2; no reliable D call. CDR3 sequence reads: CASSLNTGELFF. Written as DNA, the CDR3 is TGTGCCAGCAGCCTTAACACCGGGGAGCTGTTTTTT.